The rows below give T cell receptor beta chains drawn from one sample of a study of OX40 agonist ivuxolimab in advanced cancers. Profiling relied on immunoSEQ multiplex PCR, and the TCRdb table lists in-frame clones only, not all of them. The data contain fewer than 65,000 clones, around nine tenths of them seen just once; the ten biggest clones take up 0.9% to 1.2%. Sequenced material: CD4+ or CD8+ T cells sorted from blood, taken in a trial of the OX40 agonist ivuxolimab. Receptors originate from an adult with an advanced solid tumor such as melanoma, head and neck, liver or kidney cancer. Each CDR3 is given with its conserved first and last residue. D genes are given only for firm matches. Rows may omit the clone size; those that give it use once, few, many or a size class.

length: 15; J: TRBJ2-7; D: -; size: -; V: TRBV7-2; CDR3: CASSLLQGGAYEQYF; DNA: TGTGCCAGCAGCTTACTCCAGGGCGGTGCCTACGAGCAGTACTTC
length: 15; J: TRBJ1-2; D: TRBD1; size: few; V: TRBV28; CDR3: CASSVRLTGAYGYTF; DNA: TGTGCCAGCAGCGTTCGACTTACAGGGGCCTATGGCTACACCTTC
length: 16; J: TRBJ2-4; D: TRBD2; size: -; V: TRBV28; CDR3: CASSLGGGAAKNIQYF; DNA: TGTGCCAGCAGTTTGGGGGGAGGGGCAGCCAAAAACATTCAGTACTTC
length: 14; J: TRBJ1-5; D: TRBD1; size: -; V: TRBV5-6; CDR3: CASSVGQHNQPQHF; DNA: TGTGCCAGCAGCGTGGGACAGCACAATCAGCCCCAGCATTTT
length: 16; J: TRBJ2-5; D: TRBD2; size: -; V: TRBV10-3; CDR3: CAISRELAGGMGTQYF; DNA: TGTGCCATCAGTAGAGAACTAGCGGGAGGCATGGGGACCCAGTACTTC
length: 15; J: TRBJ2-7; D: -; size: -; V: TRBV29-1; CDR3: CSVEDHPFITYEQYF; DNA: TGCAGCGTTGAAGACCATCCCTTCATTACCTACGAGCAGTACTTC
length: 13; J: TRBJ1-1; D: -; size: -; V: TRBV28; CDR3: CASVDSMNTEAFF; DNA: TGTGCCAGCGTCGACAGCATGAACACTGAAGCTTTCTTT
length: 12; J: TRBJ1-1; D: TRBD1; size: -; V: TRBV19; CDR3: CASRETGEKAFF; DNA: TGTGCCAGTAGGGAGACAGGGGAAAAAGCTTTCTTT
length: 14; J: TRBJ2-1; D: TRBD2; size: -; V: TRBV11-3; CDR3: CASSLDLAGNEQFF; DNA: TGTGCCAGCAGCTTAGACCTAGCGGGGAATGAGCAGTTCTTC
length: 15; J: TRBJ1-5; D: -; size: -; V: TRBV10-3; CDR3: CAISESIGGAGPQHF; DNA: TGTGCCATCAGTGAGTCGATTGGGGGGGCCGGGCCCCAGCATTTT
length: 17; J: TRBJ2-5; D: -; size: -; V: TRBV19; CDR3: CASSHTASGLTQETQYF; DNA: TGTGCCAGTAGTCATACAGCTTCGGGACTTACCCAAGAGACCCAGTACTTC
length: 17; J: TRBJ2-7; D: TRBD2; size: -; V: TRBV11-2; CDR3: CASSLAAPSGRSSSQYF; DNA: TGTGCCAGCAGCTTAGCGGCCCCAAGCGGGAGATCCTCCTCGCAGTACTTC
length: 14; J: TRBJ1-1; D: -; size: -; V: TRBV29-1; CDR3: CSVEVGGENTEAFF; DNA: TGCAGCGTTGAAGTCGGGGGTGAGAACACTGAAGCTTTCTTT
length: 15; J: TRBJ1-4; D: TRBD1; size: -; V: TRBV7-9; CDR3: CASSLVRDSNEKLFF; DNA: TGTGCCAGCAGCTTAGTTCGGGACAGCAATGAAAAACTGTTTTTT
length: 13; J: TRBJ2-3; D: -; size: few; V: TRBV5-1; CDR3: CASRNWGTDTQYF; DNA: TGCGCCAGCAGGAATTGGGGGACAGATACGCAGTATTTT
length: 13; J: TRBJ1-1; D: -; size: few; V: TRBV19; CDR3: CASIGPMNTEAFF; DNA: TGTGCCAGTATTGGCCCGATGAACACTGAAGCTTTCTTT
length: 14; J: TRBJ2-4; D: TRBD1; size: -; V: TRBV9; CDR3: CASSPRQGQNIQYF; DNA: TGTGCCAGCAGCCCCCGACAGGGTCAAAACATTCAGTACTTC
length: 11; J: TRBJ2-1; D: -; size: -; V: TRBV11-3; CDR3: CASSSGDEQFF; DNA: TGTGCCAGCAGCTCCGGTGACGAGCAGTTCTTC
length: 13; J: TRBJ1-5; D: TRBD1; size: -; V: TRBV7-9; CDR3: CASSPNRGQPQHF; DNA: TGTGCCAGCAGCCCCAACAGGGGCCAGCCCCAGCATTTT
length: 17; J: TRBJ2-5; D: -; size: -; V: TRBV12-2; CDR3: CASRWPASGSLQETQYF; DNA: TGTGCAAGTCGCTGGCCAGCTAGCGGGAGCCTCCAAGAGACCCAGTACTTC
length: 14; J: TRBJ2-3; D: -; size: once; V: TRBV7-6; CDR3: CASSRGLETDTQYF; DNA: TGTGCCAGCAGCAGGGGCTTGGAGACAGATACGCAGTATTTT
length: 15; J: TRBJ1-1; D: -; size: once; V: TRBV6-5; CDR3: CASSYLATGGYEAFF; DNA: TGTGCCAGCAGTTACTTAGCGACAGGCGGCTATGAAGCTTTCTTT
length: 16; J: TRBJ1-1; D: -; size: -; V: TRBV12-5; CDR3: CASGLAHRDTGPEAFF; DNA: TGTGCTAGTGGTTTGGCCCACCGGGACACCGGACCTGAAGCTTTCTTT
length: 16; J: TRBJ1-1; D: -; size: once; V: TRBV5-1; CDR3: CASSPQGPPMNTEAFF; DNA: TGCGCCAGCAGCCCCCAGGGGCCACCAATGAACACTGAAGCTTTCTTT
length: 15; J: TRBJ2-2; D: -; size: -; V: TRBV7-2; CDR3: CASSLAGRGTGELFF; DNA: TGTGCCAGCAGCTTAGCGGGGCGCGGCACCGGGGAGCTGTTTTTT
length: 16; J: TRBJ2-1; D: TRBD2; size: -; V: TRBV7-6; CDR3: CASSLGSRESANEQFF; DNA: TGTGCCAGCAGCTTAGGCTCGCGGGAGTCAGCAAATGAGCAGTTCTTC
length: 20; J: TRBJ2-6; D: -; size: -; V: TRBV28; CDR3: CASSLIGASSRGSGANVLTF; DNA: TGTGCCAGCAGTTTAATCGGAGCTTCTTCCCGGGGCTCTGGGGCCAACGTCCTGACTTTC
length: 14; J: TRBJ1-5; D: TRBD1; size: -; V: TRBV6-1; CDR3: CASRDRDFDQPQHF; DNA: TGTGCCAGCAGGGACAGGGATTTTGATCAGCCCCAGCATTTT
length: 11; J: TRBJ2-1; D: -; size: -; V: TRBV9; CDR3: CASSVGYEQFF; DNA: TGTGCCAGCAGCGTAGGTTATGAGCAGTTCTTC
length: 13; J: TRBJ2-7; D: TRBD1; size: -; V: TRBV29-1; CDR3: CSVAGTGESEQYF; DNA: TGCAGCGTTGCCGGGACAGGGGAAAGCGAGCAGTACTTC
length: 11; J: TRBJ2-7; D: -; size: -; V: TRBV6-5; CDR3: CAARDAYEQYF; DNA: TGTGCCGCAAGGGACGCCTACGAGCAGTACTTC
length: 14; J: TRBJ2-2; D: -; size: -; V: TRBV18; CDR3: CASSSATNAGELFF; DNA: TGTGCCAGCTCATCTGCCACGAACGCCGGGGAGCTGTTTTTT
length: 13; J: TRBJ2-2; D: -; size: few; V: TRBV7-8; CDR3: CASSETRAGELFF; DNA: TGTGCCAGCAGCGAGACTAGAGCCGGGGAGCTGTTTTTT
length: 16; J: TRBJ2-1; D: -; size: -; V: TRBV9; CDR3: CASSFRAGFGADEQFF; DNA: TGTGCCAGCAGCTTCAGAGCAGGTTTCGGTGCGGATGAGCAGTTCTTC
length: 15; J: TRBJ1-1; D: -; size: once; V: TRBV7-2; CDR3: CASSLAPDGGGEAFF; DNA: TGTGCCAGCAGCTTAGCCCCCGACGGGGGCGGTGAAGCTTTCTTT
length: 14; J: TRBJ2-7; D: -; size: -; V: TRBV30; CDR3: CAWSVRGLTYEQYF; DNA: TGTGCCTGGAGTGTACGAGGCCTTACCTACGAGCAGTACTTC
length: 14; J: TRBJ2-7; D: -; size: -; V: TRBV18; CDR3: CASSPSGGGDEQYF; DNA: TGTGCCAGCTCACCCTCAGGCGGAGGCGACGAGCAGTACTTC
length: 15; J: TRBJ1-4; D: TRBD1; size: once; V: TRBV9; CDR3: CASSAGTASNEKLFF; DNA: TGTGCCAGCAGTGCAGGGACAGCCTCGAATGAAAAACTGTTTTTT
length: 17; J: TRBJ2-1; D: TRBD1; size: -; V: TRBV5-1; CDR3: CASSLGTGTGAVDEQFF; DNA: TGCGCCAGCAGCTTAGGTACCGGGACAGGGGCAGTCGATGAGCAGTTCTTC
length: 16; J: TRBJ1-1; D: -; size: -; V: TRBV4-3; CDR3: CASSQVKWQGKTEAFF; DNA: TGCGCCAGCAGCCAAGTTAAATGGCAGGGAAAGACTGAAGCTTTCTTT
length: 13; J: TRBJ2-3; D: -; size: -; V: TRBV18; CDR3: CASSPPAADTQYF; DNA: TGTGCCAGCTCACCACCGGCCGCAGATACGCAGTATTTT
length: 15; J: TRBJ2-1; D: -; size: -; V: TRBV15; CDR3: CATSRLRGLYNEQFF; DNA: TGTGCCACCAGCAGGTTACGGGGTCTCTACAATGAGCAGTTCTTC
length: 11; J: TRBJ1-2; D: -; size: -; V: TRBV19; CDR3: CATSQGWGYTF; DNA: TGTGCCACTTCTCAGGGGTGGGGCTACACCTTC
length: 15; J: TRBJ2-2; D: TRBD2; size: -; V: TRBV7-8; CDR3: CASSGASGSTGELFF; DNA: TGTGCCAGCAGCGGCGCTAGCGGAAGCACCGGGGAGCTGTTTTTT
length: 15; J: TRBJ2-1; D: TRBD2; size: -; V: TRBV6-5; CDR3: CASRILAGGGDEQFF; DNA: TGTGCCAGCAGGATACTAGCGGGGGGGGGCGATGAGCAGTTCTTC
length: 13; J: TRBJ2-3; D: -; size: -; V: TRBV18; CDR3: CASSPPYTDTQYF; DNA: TGTGCCAGCTCACCACCCTACACAGATACGCAGTATTTT
length: 14; J: TRBJ1-5; D: -; size: -; V: TRBV25-1; CDR3: CASSEYGSGQPQHF; DNA: TGTGCCAGCAGTGAATACGGGAGTGGACAGCCCCAGCATTTT
length: 15; J: TRBJ2-7; D: TRBD1; size: -; V: TRBV6-6; CDR3: CASSYQGTGDSEQYF; DNA: TGTGCCAGCAGTTACCAGGGGACAGGGGATAGCGAGCAGTACTTC
length: 17; J: TRBJ1-3; D: TRBD1; size: -; V: TRBV5-6; CDR3: CASYDRALLFSGNTIYF; DNA: TGTGCCAGTTACGACAGGGCTCTACTATTCTCTGGAAACACCATATATTTT
length: 15; J: TRBJ2-6; D: -; size: -; V: TRBV5-6; CDR3: CASSLGLLGTNVLTF; DNA: TGTGCCAGCAGCCTCGGGCTTCTGGGGACCAACGTCCTGACTTTC
length: 13; J: TRBJ2-1; D: -; size: -; V: TRBV4-3; CDR3: CASSQASYNEQFF; DNA: TGCGCCAGCAGCCAAGCCTCCTACAATGAGCAGTTCTTC
length: 16; J: TRBJ2-2; D: -; size: -; V: TRBV5-4; CDR3: CASTIYGTLNTGELFF; DNA: TGTGCCAGCACCATTTACGGGACATTGAACACCGGGGAGCTGTTTTTT